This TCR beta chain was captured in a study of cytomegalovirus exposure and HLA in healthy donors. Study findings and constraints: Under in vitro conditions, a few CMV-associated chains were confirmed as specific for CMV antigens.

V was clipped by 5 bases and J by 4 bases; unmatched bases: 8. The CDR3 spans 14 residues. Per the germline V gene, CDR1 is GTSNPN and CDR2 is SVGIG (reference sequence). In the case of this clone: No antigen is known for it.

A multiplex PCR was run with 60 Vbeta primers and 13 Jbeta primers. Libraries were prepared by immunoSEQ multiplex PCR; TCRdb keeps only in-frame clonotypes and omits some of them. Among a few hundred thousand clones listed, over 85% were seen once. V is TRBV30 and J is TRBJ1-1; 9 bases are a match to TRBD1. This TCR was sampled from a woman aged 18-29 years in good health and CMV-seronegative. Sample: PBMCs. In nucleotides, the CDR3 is TGTGCCTGGTATATACAGGGGGCGTTCACTGAAGCTTTCTTT. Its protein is CAWYIQGAFTEAFF.